This entry lists 24 T cell receptor beta chains sequenced from one sample in a study of Ad26.COV2.S vaccination and SARS-CoV-2 variants. Treatment indicated: some 20 received Ad26.COV2.S at low or high dose, single or two shots; about five received placebo; per-sample allocation not given. At day 63 after the first vaccine or placebo injection, samples were drawn. Sequencing was performed with immunoSEQ multiplex PCR; in TCRdb, only in-frame clones are kept and a portion is missing. The sample contains 300,000 to 500,000 clones, about 85% of which appear only once. The source was peripheral blood, collected in a trial of Ad26.COV2.S vaccine versus placebo. These receptors all stem from a person between 18 and 60 years old who received the Ad26.COV2.S COVID-19 vaccine or a placebo.

The chain links TRBV5-6 to TRBJ1-2; 7 bases line up with TRBD1. The CDR3 covers 15 residues. Germline-derived CDR1 and CDR2 are SGHDT and YYEEEE. J gave up 5 bases and V 3 bases, and 10 bases lay outside the gene matches. This CDR3 reads CASSSRGLTGYGYTF. The DNA for the CDR3 is TGTGCCAGCAGCTCCCGCGGACTGACAGGGTATGGCTACACCTTC.

The rearrangement joins TRBV6-5 to TRBJ1-6; D is uncertain. This CDR3 is 14 amino acids long. Deletions cut 3 bases from V and 4 bases from J, with 7 bases between. CDR1 is MNHEY, CDR2 SVGAGI, per germline. The CDR3 DNA reads TGTGCCAGCAGTTATCTAAGTTATAATTCACCCCTCCACTTT. Its protein is CASSYLSYNSPLHF.

The chain is built from TRBV7-2 and TRBJ2-7, with TRBD1 as a possible D gene (6 bases). Trimming removed 4 bases from V and 3 bases from J, with 10 bases in between. Germline V gene data show CDR1 as SGHTA and CDR2 as FQGNSA. The CDR3 spans 13 residues. CDR3 loop: CASSSGQHYEQYF. The CDR3 nucleotides read TGTGCCAGCAGCTCTGGACAGCACTACGAGCAGTACTTC.

The rearrangement links TRBV27 to TRBJ2-1; 9 bases map to TRBD1. Losses at the gene ends were 7 bases for V and 4 bases for J; bases not matched to a gene: 14. CDR1 MNHEY and CDR2 SMNVEV come from the germline V gene (reference sequence). The CDR3 is 17 residues long. In DNA, the CDR3 is TGTGCCAGCACGGGTGGCTCCGGGACAGGGCTTTACAATGAGCAGTTCTTC. Its translation: CASTGGSGTGLYNEQFF.

This clone turned up a few times. DNA of the CDR3: TGTGCCAGCAGTTACGGTTGGCAGTCTGGAAACACCATATATTTT. Translated, it gives CASSYGWQSGNTIYF. The V and J genes are TRBV6-5 and TRBJ1-3; D not resolved. The germline gives CDR1 MNHEY, CDR2 SVGAGI. Deletions cut 2 bases from V and 1 base from J, with 9 bases between. The CDR3 spans 15 residues.

J is TRBJ2-2 and V is TRBV29-1, with a weak D call TRBD1 (6 bases). Germline loops: CDR1 SQVTM, CDR2 ANQGSEA. Trimming took 5 bases from V and 2 from J, leaving 9 bases between them. The CDR3 runs to 13 residues. The CDR3 DNA is TGCAGCGTTCGGACAGATAACACCGGGGAGCTGTTTTTT. Translating it yields CSVRTDNTGELFF.

This clone has only one observation. The chain carries TRBV2 and TRBJ1-2; the D gene is possibly TRBD1 (6 bases). The CDR3 runs 14 residues. V was cut by 3 bases and J by 5 bases, with 13 bases left in between. Germline V lookup: CDR1 SNHLY, CDR2 FYNNEI. CDR3 DNA sequence: TGTGCCAGCAGTGAGACAGGCGGAAATTATGGCTACACCTTC. Translating gives CASSETGGNYGYTF.

This clone was seen a single time. This chain uses TRBV7-2 with TRBJ1-1; tentative D call: TRBD1 (5 bases). Germline loops: CDR1 SGHTA, CDR2 FQGNSA. Trimming stripped 3 bases from V and 4 bases from J, with 9 bases between. The CDR3 loop spans 13 amino acids. DNA of the CDR3: TGTGCCAGCAGCTTCGACAGTCGCACTGAAGCTTTCTTT. It yields the protein CASSFDSRTEAFF.

The chain links TRBV5-1 to TRBJ1-4; 8 positions agree with TRBD1. Germline CDR1 reads SGHRS; CDR2 reads YFSETQ. The CDR3 has 16 amino acids. V shed 2 bases and J 4 bases; nucleotides not matched to a gene: 7. The CDR3 sequence: CASSFGTDRVNEKLFF. In nucleotides, the CDR3 is TGCGCCAGCAGCTTCGGGACGGACAGGGTTAATGAAAAACTGTTTTTT.

The J gene is TRBJ1-2, the V gene TRBV21-1; the table names TRBD1, a call not compared with the DNA. TRBV21-1 is listed as a pseudogene. The CDR3 spans 13 residues. CDR3: CAIWRQGARGYTF. CDR3 in DNA: TGTGCCATCTGGCGGCAGGGGGCGAGAGGCTACACCTTC.

The chain combines TRBV7-6 with TRBJ1-1; D is unresolved. Trimming shortened V by 3 bases and J by 1 base, and 6 bases separated the two germline ends. The CDR3 sequence is 13 residues long. In germline, CDR1 is SGHVS, CDR2 FNYEAQ. CDR3 sequence reads: CASSFQPNTEAFF. In nucleotides, the CDR3 is TGTGCCAGCAGCTTTCAGCCGAACACTGAAGCTTTCTTT.

This CDR3 reads CASSQMTGGNSPLHF. CDR3 DNA sequence: TGTGCCAGCAGCCAAATGACAGGGGGCAATTCACCCCTCCACTTT. The gene calls are TRBV3-1 (or the pseudogene TRBV3-2) and TRBJ1-6, with TRBD1 identical over 10 bases. V lost 2 bases and J lost 7; bases outside the gene matches: 2. This CDR3 spans 15 amino acids. Germline V gene sequence: CDR1 LGHDT, CDR2 YNNKEL (reference sequence).

CDR3 region: CASRPGGGYNEQFF. The DNA of the CDR3 is TGTGCCAGCAGGCCGGGGGGCGGGTACAATGAGCAGTTCTTC. The V call is TRBV25-1, the J call TRBJ2-1, with a possible D match to TRBD2 (7 bases). The CDR3 sequence is 14 residues long. Looked up from germline, CDR1 is MGHDK and CDR2 is SYGVNS. The V end lost 6 bases, the J end lost 4 bases, and 13 bases lay between the germline ends.

The sample holds one count of this clone. This chain links TRBV7-8 with TRBJ2-2, with TRBD1 identical over 9 bases. The CDR3 is made up of 17 amino acids. Germline lookup yields CDR1 SGHVS and CDR2 FQNEAQ. J gave up 4 bases and V 5 bases, and 11 bases lay outside the gene matches. The CDR3 region is CASSRRDREDGTGELFF. As DNA, the CDR3 is TGTGCCAGCAGCCGAAGGGACAGGGAGGATGGCACCGGGGAGCTGTTTTTT.

The chain links TRBV5-6 to TRBJ2-3; D call uncertain. In germline, CDR1 is SGHDT, CDR2 YYEEEE. This CDR3 is 11 amino acids long. The V end lost 3 bases, the J end lost 12 bases, and 11 bases lay between the germline ends. CDR3 bases: TGTGCCAGCAGCTACTATAATGCCCAGTATTTT. Protein product: CASSYYNAQYF. The entire variable domain, with the rest obtained from reference TRBV5-6 and TRBJ2-3, is as follows: DAGVTQSPTHLIKTRGQQVTLRCSPKSGHDTVSWYQQALGQGPQFIFQYYEEEERQRGNFPDRFSGHQFPNYSSELNVNALLLGDSALYLCASSYYNAQYFGPGTRLTVL.

The chain joins TRBV13 to TRBJ1-1; D perhaps matches TRBD1 (6 bases). The CDR3 is 12 amino acids. Germline values: CDR1 PRHDT, CDR2 FYEKMQ (reference sequence). Trimming left V 0 bases short and J 7 bases short, with 6 bases between. The CDR3 spells CASSLGRGEAFF. The DNA of the CDR3 is TGTGCCAGCAGCTTAGGCAGGGGTGAAGCTTTCTTT.

This sequence joins TRBV19 and TRBJ1-5; D gene ambiguous. Trimming removed 1 base from V and 7 bases from J, with 11 bases in between. This CDR3 has 14 residues. Germline V gene lookup returns CDR1 LNHDA and CDR2 SQIVND (reference sequence). The CDR3 sequence is CASSIAGFNQPQHF. For the CDR3, the DNA is TGTGCCAGTAGTATAGCGGGGTTTAACCAGCCCCAGCATTTT.

The sample holds a few counts of this clone. The chain employs TRBV5-8 and TRBJ2-7, with D maybe TRBD1 (6 bases). V gave up 3 bases and J gave up 3 bases, with 13 bases separating them. The CDR3 contains 14 residues. CDR1 and CDR2 from the germline V gene are SGHTS and YDEGEE. CDR3 region: CASSYGTTVYEQYF. The CDR3 DNA reads TGTGCCAGCAGCTACGGGACAACCGTCTACGAGCAGTACTTC.

This chain uses TRBV6-6 with TRBJ1-6; 7 nucleotides agree with TRBD1. The CDR3 has 14 residues. Trimming took 4 bases from V and 8 from J; bases not matched to a gene: 5. Germline lookup yields CDR1 MNHNY and CDR2 SVGAGI (reference sequence). The CDR3 DNA reads as TGTGCCAGCAGTTTTACAGGGGTTGATTCACCCCTCCACTTT. Translating gives CASSFTGVDSPLHF.

The chain has TRBV5-1 and TRBJ2-3, with D possibly TRBD2 on 6 matching bases. This CDR3 comprises 15 residues. Germline CDR1 SGHRS, CDR2 YFSETQ. Trimming stripped 0 bases from V and 3 bases from J, with 11 bases between. CDR3 protein: CASSLGASVTDTQYF. The CDR3, as DNA: TGCGCCAGCAGCTTGGGAGCTAGCGTGACAGATACGCAGTATTTT.

The chain is built from TRBV2 and TRBJ1-6; TRBD1 agrees at 7 bases. This CDR3 is 13 amino acids long. V was pared by 6 bases and J by 8 bases, with 4 bases of the junction left unmatched. Per the germline V gene, CDR1 is SNHLY and CDR2 is FYNNEI. This chain's CDR3 is CASSGTEDSPLHF. CDR3 coding DNA: TGTGCCAGCAGCGGGACAGAGGATTCACCCCTCCACTTT.

This clone turned up a few times. One end of the junction does not line up with germline, which may come from a read error. The chain has TRBV6-5 and TRBJ1-5, with D possibly being TRBD1 (5 bases). CDR1 and CDR2 from the germline V gene are MNHEY and SVGAGI. CDR3 size: 13 residues. CDR3 amino acids: CASSDSFGGPQHF. The CDR3 DNA reads TGTGCCAGCAGTGACTCTTTCGGGGGGCCCCAGCATTTT.

The chain combines TRBV29-1 with TRBJ2-3; 10 bases are a match to TRBD2. This CDR3 has 13 amino acids. Germline lookup yields CDR1 SQVTM and CDR2 ANQGSEA. The trim removed 7 bases at V and 3 bases at J, leaving 4 bases unmatched. The DNA of the CDR3 is TGCAGCGCTGCGGGACTAGCGACAGATACGCAGTATTTT. Residues: CSAAGLATDTQYF.

The chain carries TRBV5-6 and TRBJ1-1; a possible D gene is TRBD1 (5 bases). CDR1 is SGHDT and CDR2 is YYEEEE in the germline V gene. V lost 3 bases and J 0 bases, leaving 12 bases between the germline ends. CDR3 length: 15 residues. The CDR3 loop reads CASSWAGILNTEAFF. The CDR3 DNA reads TGTGCCAGCAGCTGGGCAGGGATATTGAACACTGAAGCTTTCTTT.